Given below is one T cell receptor (beta chain) in context. The time point: neoterminal ileum biopsy at postoperative endoscopy, about 6 months after surgery. Adults with ileal or ileocolonic Crohn's disease and an indication for resection were eligible. TCRdb's copy holds only in-frame clones and misses some; the assay was immunoSEQ multiplex PCR. The sample contains 13,000 or so clones, around 80% of which appear only once. V was cut by 2 bases and J by 5 bases, with 17 bases left in between. The germline V gene encodes CDR1 MNHNS and CDR2 SASEGT. CDR3 length equals 16 residues. This entry is derived from a study of T cell repertoires in ileal Crohn's disease.

The rearrangement uses TRBV6-1 and TRBJ2-3; no firm D call. The sample taken for sequencing was ileal tissue. The sequence came from an adult with Crohn's disease. DNA of the CDR3: TGTGCCAGCAGTGAAAATGTGCTCGATCCCAGAGATACGCAGTATTTT. Amino acids: CASSENVLDPRDTQYF.